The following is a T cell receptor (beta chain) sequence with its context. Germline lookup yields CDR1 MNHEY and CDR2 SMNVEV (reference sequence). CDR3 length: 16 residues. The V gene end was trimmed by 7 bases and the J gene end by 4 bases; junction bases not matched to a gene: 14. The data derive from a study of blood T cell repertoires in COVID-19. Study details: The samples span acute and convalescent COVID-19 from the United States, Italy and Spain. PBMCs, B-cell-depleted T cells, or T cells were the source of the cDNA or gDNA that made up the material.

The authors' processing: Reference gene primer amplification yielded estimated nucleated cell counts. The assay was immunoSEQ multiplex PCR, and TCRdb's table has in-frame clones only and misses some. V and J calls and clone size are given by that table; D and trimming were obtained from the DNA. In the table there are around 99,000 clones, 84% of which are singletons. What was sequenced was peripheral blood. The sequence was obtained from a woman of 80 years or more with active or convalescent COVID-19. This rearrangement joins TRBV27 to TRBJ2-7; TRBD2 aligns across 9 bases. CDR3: CASTFVPGTSRYEQYF. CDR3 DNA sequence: TGTGCCAGCACATTTGTCCCCGGGACTAGCAGATACGAGCAGTACTTC.